These T cell receptor beta chains were read from a single sample in a study of human T cells and chemical hapten exposure. MiXCR, applied by TCRdb to the RACE reads, yields one record per CDR3 protein. The data show 150,000 to 200,000 distinct CDR3 sequences, with just under 30% seen just once and nearly 3% held by the top ten. Sequencing used whole blood, obtained in connection with sensitization to the hapten diphenylcyclopropenone (DPC). Every receptor here comes from a young woman with alopecia areata. Some clones in this sample may be carry-over from other donors' samples. CDR3s include the opening cysteine and the closing phenylalanine or tryptophan. Fields, in order: D gene, J gene, V gene, clone size, CDR3 DNA, CDR3 protein. A D gene is named only where the DNA matches it firmly. Size is stated for part of the rows, as once, few or many counts, or as a class when the clone is expanded.

TRBD2,TRBJ2-7,TRBV5-6,few,TGTGCCAGCAGCCCCGGGAGGCTAGTGCGGGAGCAGTACTTC,CASSPGRLVREQYF
TRBD1,TRBJ2-3,TRBV10-3,NA,TGTGCCATCAGTGAGTCCGGACAGGGAAGTTCAGATACGCAGTATTTT,CAISESGQGSSDTQYF
NA,TRBJ2-7,TRBV29-1,NA,TGCAGCGCCGGGCAGTCCTACGAGCAGTACTTC,CSAGQSYEQYF
TRBD1,TRBJ2-7,TRBV10-3,many,TGTGCCACGGGGACAGGGACCAGCTACGAGCAGTACTTC,CATGTGTSYEQYF
NA,TRBJ1-6,TRBV30,NA,TGTGCCTGGAGTGTACAGCAGTTCCTCTCACCCCTCCACTTT,CAWSVQQFLSPLHF
TRBD1,TRBJ1-5,TRBV24-1,few,TGTGCCACCAGTGATCCATCAGGGGGCCCCAATCAGCCCCAGCATTTT,CATSDPSGGPNQPQHF
TRBD1,TRBJ1-4,TRBV27,NA,TGTGCCAGCAGCTCCGGGACAGGATGGGTTAATGAAAAACTGTTTTTT,CASSSGTGWVNEKLFF
NA,TRBJ2-2,TRBV4-1,NA,TGCGCTAGCAGCCGCTGGGACGCGGACACCGGGGAGCTGTTTTTT,CASSRWDADTGELFF
NA,TRBJ2-3,TRBV20-1,NA,TGCAGTGCTCTTCGCGCGCAAAATACGCAGTATTTT,CSALRAQNTQYF
TRBD1,TRBJ1-1,TRBV27,NA,TGTGCCAGCAGTATGGCCAGGGGGGGGACTGAAGCTTTCTTT,CASSMARGGTEAFF
TRBD2,TRBJ2-1,TRBV2,few,TGTGCCAGCAGATTAGCGGGAGCGCCTGAGCAGTTCTTC,CASRLAGAPEQFF
NA,TRBJ2-1,TRBV6-2/TRBV6-3,NA,TGTGCCAGCAGTTACTCGGAGAACGATCTCCTGGCCGATGAGCAGTTCTTC,CASSYSENDLLADEQFF
NA,TRBJ2-5,TRBV5-1,NA,TGCGCCAGCAGCTTGACTAGCCGGGGGGCCCAAGAGACCCAGTACTTC,CASSLTSRGAQETQYF
NA,TRBJ2-6,TRBV28,NA,TGTGCCAGCAGCCCGGGAACCTCTGGGGCCAACGTCCTGACTTTC,CASSPGTSGANVLTF
NA,TRBJ2-5,TRBV29-1,many,TGCAGCGTCGCGGACGGGGCGGAGACCCAGTACTTC,CSVADGAETQYF
NA,TRBJ2-3,TRBV4-3,NA,TGCGCCAGCAGCCGTGCCCCCGCAGATACGCAGTATTTT,CASSRAPADTQYF
TRBD2,TRBJ2-7,TRBV3-1,few,TGTGCCAGCAGCCAAGAACAAACTAGCGGGAGGCCTGACGAGCAGTACTTC,CASSQEQTSGRPDEQYF
NA,TRBJ1-5,TRBV10-3,few,TGTGCCATCAGTGAGTTCAGAAGAGGAAGCAATCAGCCCCAGCATTTT,CAISEFRRGSNQPQHF
NA,TRBJ2-3,TRBV7-2,few,TGTGCCAGCAGCTTAGAGGGCGGGTGGAGCGGAGATACGCAGTATTTT,CASSLEGGWSGDTQYF
NA,TRBJ1-4,TRBV20-1,NA,TGCAGTGCTAGTCGAGGGCGGGATGAAAAACTGTTTTTT,CSASRGRDEKLFF
TRBD2,TRBJ2-1,TRBV30,NA,TGTGCCTGGAGTCCCGAGACTAGCGGGGGTCGCGGTGAGCAGTTCTTC,CAWSPETSGGRGEQFF
TRBD1,TRBJ1-5,TRBV20-1,few,TGCAGTGCGCGACAGGGATATCAGCCCCAGCATTTT,CSARQGYQPQHF
TRBD1,TRBJ2-7,TRBV18,few,TGTGCCAGCTCACACCCGACAGGGAACACCTACGAGCAGTACTTC,CASSHPTGNTYEQYF
NA,TRBJ1-1,TRBV5-1,few,TGCGCCAGCAGCCACCCACCGACAGGGAACACTGAAGCTTTCTTT,CASSHPPTGNTEAFF
TRBD1,TRBJ2-4,TRBV7-2,NA,TGTGCCAGCAGCTCAGACAGGGTCATTCAGTACTTC,CASSSDRVIQYF
NA,TRBJ1-2,TRBV6-2/TRBV6-3,NA,TGTGCCAGCAGTTCCTCGACCCAACCCCAAGGCTACACCTTC,CASSSSTQPQGYTF
TRBD1,TRBJ1-2,TRBV29-1,many,TGCAGCGTTGAACCGACAGGGCCAAGCTATGGCTACACCTTC,CSVEPTGPSYGYTF
NA,TRBJ2-7,TRBV27,NA,TGTGCCAGCAGTTTAGGGACTCCGGCCCTTTACGAGCAGTACTTC,CASSLGTPALYEQYF
TRBD2,TRBJ2-5,TRBV20-1,NA,TGCAGTGCAGATAGCGGGGGCTTTCAAGAGACCCAGTACTTC,CSADSGGFQETQYF
TRBD1,TRBJ1-6,TRBV18,NA,TGTGCCAGCTCACGGACAGGGAATAATTCACCCCTCCACTTT,CASSRTGNNSPLHF
TRBD1,TRBJ1-2,TRBV29-1,many,TGCAGCGTATGGACAGGGGAAAACTATGGCTACACCTTC,CSVWTGENYGYTF
NA,TRBJ2-7,TRBV11-3,NA,TGTGCCAGCAGCTTAGAAGTTTCCCCAGGGGGGATTTTCGACGAGCAGTACTTC,CASSLEVSPGGIFDEQYF
TRBD1,TRBJ1-1,TRBV7-2,once,TGTGCCAGCAGCTTAGGTAACAGGGGGAGTGAAGCTTTCTTT,CASSLGNRGSEAFF
TRBD1,TRBJ2-5,TRBV7-2,NA,TGTGCCAGCAGCCAAACAGGGGCACAAGAGACCCAGTACTTC,CASSQTGAQETQYF
TRBD1,TRBJ1-1,TRBV29-1,NA,TGCAGCGTTGGGACAGGGGGCATGAACACTGAAGCTTTCTTT,CSVGTGGMNTEAFF
NA,TRBJ1-6,TRBV18,NA,TGTGCCAGCTCACCACCGTTAGATAATTCACCCCTCCACTTT,CASSPPLDNSPLHF
NA,TRBJ2-7,TRBV5-6,NA,TGTGCCAGCAGCCAACAGGGTCGGTACGAGCAGTACTTC,CASSQQGRYEQYF